The 19 T cell receptor beta chains presented below share a single source sample, sequenced in a study of T cell responses to AZD1222 COVID-19 vaccine. Profiled with immunoSEQ multiplex PCR; TCRdb holds only in-frame clones, not every one. In the table there are 99,000 or so clones, about 90% of which are singletons. The sequences come from peripheral blood, collected on day 0 of AZD1222 vaccination. These receptors were taken from an adult in good health.

The chain has TRBV3-1 (or the pseudogene TRBV3-2) and TRBJ2-7; D possibly corresponds to TRBD1 (6 bases). The germline gives CDR1 LGHDT, CDR2 YNNKEL (reference sequence). V was trimmed by 4 bases and J by 5 bases, leaving 18 bases between them. The CDR3 is 15 amino acids. CDR3 loop: CASSRSGRGLHEQYF. CDR3 DNA sequence: TGTGCCAGCAGCCGTTCGGGCAGGGGATTGCACGAGCAGTACTTC.

The chain combines TRBV28 with TRBJ1-6; D is possibly TRBD1 (5 bases). The ends were cut back, 2 bases at V and 5 bases at J, with 7 bases in the middle. The CDR3 extends over 14 amino acids. Germline V gene data show CDR1 as MDHEN and CDR2 as SYDVKM. The CDR3 here is CASSLGGNNSPLHF. The CDR3 bases are TGTGCCAGCAGTTTAGGGGGTAATAATTCACCCCTCCACTTT.

This chain connects TRBV19 to TRBJ1-1; tentatively, D is TRBD1 (5 bases). Germline V gene sequence: CDR1 LNHDA, CDR2 SQIVND (reference sequence). The CDR3 is made up of 12 amino acids. Trimming left V 5 bases short and J 6 bases short, with 10 bases between. In DNA, the CDR3 is TGTGCCAGTAGTGCCAAGACAGCTGAAGCTTTCTTT. Its translation is CASSAKTAEAFF.

This sequence joins TRBV27 and TRBJ1-5, with D perhaps TRBD1 (6 bases). The CDR3 length is 15 residues. Germline V gives CDR1 MNHEY, CDR2 SMNVEV (reference sequence). V gave up 0 bases and J gave up 3 bases, with 9 bases separating them. CDR3 DNA: TGTGCCAGCAGTTTATCCAGACAGGACAATCAGCCCCAGCATTTT. It encodes CASSLSRQDNQPQHF.

The chain carries TRBV2 and TRBJ2-5, with 13 bases fitting TRBD2. Losses at the gene ends were 11 bases for V and 2 bases for J; bases not matched to a gene: 5. CDR3 size: 14 residues. The germline V gene encodes CDR1 SNHLY and CDR2 FYNNEI. CDR3 in DNA: TGTGCCTCCTCGGGACTAGCGGGGCAAGAGACCCAGTACTTC. This gives the protein CASSGLAGQETQYF.

The CDR3 coding sequence is TGTGCCAGCAGTATCGGGGGAAGAGCGAACACTGAAGCTTTCTTT. Translation: CASSIGGRANTEAFF. This chain uses TRBV28 with TRBJ1-1; possible D gene TRBD1, 5 bases. The V end lost 5 bases, the J end lost 1 base, and 14 bases lay between the germline ends. This CDR3 region has 15 residues. The germline gives CDR1 MDHEN, CDR2 SYDVKM. The whole variable domain, filled in from reference TRBV28 and TRBJ1-1, reads DVKVTQSSRYLVKRTGEKVFLECVQDMDHENMFWYRQDPGLGLRLIYFSYDVKMKEKGDIPEGYSVSREKKERFSLILESASTNQTSMYLCASSIGGRANTEAFFGQGTRLTVV.

This clone was counted once. V gene TRBV5-5 combines with J gene TRBJ2-5, with 14 bases aligning to TRBD2. After removal of 1 base from V and 1 base from J, the junction contained 12 bases not matched to a gene. The V gene's germline CDR1 is SGHKS and CDR2 YYEKEE (reference sequence). CDR3 length: 20 amino acids. The CDR3 sequence: CASSLYDRAGTSGSQETQYF. The CDR3 DNA reads as TGTGCCAGCAGCTTGTACGACAGGGCCGGGACTAGCGGGAGCCAAGAGACCCAGTACTTC.

CDR3 DNA sequence: TGCAGCGTTGGAGAAGAGACCCAGTACTTC. It codes for CSVGEETQYF. The V and J genes are TRBV29-1 and TRBJ2-5; D is uncertain. The V gene's germline CDR1 is SQVTM and CDR2 ANQGSEA. There are 10 residues in the CDR3. Trimming left V 4 bases short and J 3 bases short, with 3 bases between.

The rearrangement links TRBV6-2 or TRBV6-3 to TRBJ1-5, with no clear D. The CDR3 extends over 14 amino acids. Trimming removed 0 bases from V and 6 bases from J, with 9 bases in between. Germline V lookup: CDR1 MNHEY, CDR2 SVGEGT. CDR3 residues: CASSYSMKVQPQHF. DNA for the CDR3: TGTGCCAGCAGTTACTCTATGAAGGTTCAGCCCCAGCATTTT.

The gene calls are TRBV4-2 and TRBJ1-4; 8 nucleotides match TRBD1. Germline values: CDR1 LGHNA, CDR2 YNFKEQ. The CDR3 is made up of 16 amino acids. Germline trimming cut 3 bases from V and 5 bases from J; bases unmatched to any gene: 8. In DNA, the CDR3 is TGTGCCAGCAGCCAGGATGGGACAGGAACAAATGAAAAACTGTTTTTT. It yields the protein CASSQDGTGTNEKLFF.

The rearrangement links TRBV27 to TRBJ2-6; 7 bases fit TRBD2. The ends lost 6 bases at V and 6 bases at J; junction bases unmatched: 8. The CDR3 totals 15 residues. Looked up from germline, CDR1 is MNHEY and CDR2 is SMNVEV (reference sequence). The CDR3, as DNA: TGTGCCAGCAGCTGGGGGGGTCTGGCGGCCAACGTCCTGACTTTC. The encoded protein is CASSWGGLAANVLTF. Drawing the rest from reference TRBV27 and TRBJ2-6, the complete variable domain is EAQVTQNPRYLITVTGKKLTVTCSQNMNHEYMSWYRQDPGLGLRQIYYSMNVEVTDKGDVPEGYKVSRKEKRNFPLILESPSPNQTSLYFCASSWGGLAANVLTFGAGSRLTVL.

This rearrangement joins TRBV19 to TRBJ1-1, with D tentatively TRBD1 (6 bases). Per the germline V gene, CDR1 is LNHDA and CDR2 is SQIVND (reference sequence). The V and J ends lost 5 bases and 1 base respectively, with 20 bases between them. There are 17 residues in the CDR3. CDR3 bases: TGTGCCAGTAGTCCGACCTGGGGGGCAGATGAGAACACTGAAGCTTTCTTT. This encodes CASSPTWGADENTEAFF.

The chain carries TRBV4-2 and TRBJ1-2; tentatively, D is TRBD1 (5 bases). With 1 base removed from V and 4 bases from J, the gap between germline ends came to 13 bases. Looked up from germline, CDR1 is LGHNA and CDR2 is YNFKEQ. The CDR3 has 15 residues. The CDR3 nucleotides are TGTGCCAGCAGCCAAGCGGGGGGGGTAGGCTATGGCTACACCTTC. Protein: CASSQAGGVGYGYTF.

V is TRBV28 and J is TRBJ1-3; D remains ambiguous. CDR3 size: 14 residues. With 3 bases removed from V and 1 base from J, the gap between germline ends came to 7 bases. Germline assignment: CDR1 MDHEN and CDR2 SYDVKM. For the CDR3, the DNA is TGTGCCAGCAGTTTCCCGCTATCTGGAAACACCATATATTTT. Its protein is CASSFPLSGNTIYF.

V usage is TRBV4-1 and J usage is TRBJ1-5; the match to TRBD1 covers 8 bases. The length of the CDR3 is 16 residues. The V gene end was trimmed by 1 base and the J gene end by 6 bases; junction bases not matched to a gene: 8. Germline V gene sequence: CDR1 MGHRA, CDR2 YSYEKL. CDR3 amino acids: CASSQAPYRGSQPQHF. CDR3 DNA sequence: TGCGCCAGCAGCCAAGCCCCATACAGGGGGAGTCAGCCCCAGCATTTT.

For the CDR3, the DNA is TGTGCCAGCAGCTTAGAGGTTGCGGGGCTGCGCGCTGAAGCTTTCTTT. The encoded protein is CASSLEVAGLRAEAFF. The chain couples TRBV7-8 to TRBJ1-1; perhaps TRBD1 as D (5 bases). This CDR3 has 16 residues. Trimming took off 1 base at V and 6 bases at J, with 18 bases between the two ends. CDR1 and CDR2 from the germline V gene are SGHVS and FQNEAQ.

This clone was observed a single time. V gene TRBV4-1 combines with J gene TRBJ2-7, with 7 bases matching TRBD2. V lost 0 bases and J lost 5; bases outside the gene matches: 4. CDR3 length: 14 amino acids. Germline V gene sequence: CDR1 MGHRA, CDR2 YSYEKL. The CDR3 here is CASSQDSGTNEQYF. CDR3 in DNA: TGCGCCAGCAGCCAAGATAGTGGGACTAACGAGCAGTACTTC.

The rearrangement joins TRBV5-1 to TRBJ2-5; 8 positions match TRBD2. Germline values: CDR1 SGHRS, CDR2 YFSETQ. The length of the CDR3 is 17 residues. V gave up 5 bases and J gave up 2 bases; unmatched junction bases: 14. The CDR3 DNA sequence: TGCGCCAGCAGACTCGGAGACATAGCGGGGCCTCAAGAGACCCAGTACTTC. This gives the protein CASRLGDIAGPQETQYF.

The count of this clone is one. The CDR3 nucleotides are TGTGCCAGCAGTGACCAGGGGACCGCTAACTATGGCTACACCTTC. This encodes CASSDQGTANYGYTF. The rearrangement uses TRBV6-1 and TRBJ1-2; D may be TRBD1 (6 bases). Germline CDR1 reads MNHNS; CDR2 reads SASEGT. The CDR3 is 15 residues long. With 3 bases removed from V and 0 bases from J, the gap between germline ends came to 11 bases.